This TCR beta chain was identified in a study of glioma-infiltrating T cells. The V and J ends lost 2 bases and 5 bases respectively, with 7 bases between them. The CDR3 has 13 amino acids. Germline CDR1 SGHTA, CDR2 FQGNSA. Amplification of TCR alpha and beta CDR3 regions from RNA used iRepertoire nested multiplex PCR. One-step reverse transcription and amplification started from approximately 100-400 ng of tissue mRNA or PBMC total RNA. MiXCR, run by TCRdb on the multiplex PCR reads, gives a single entry per CDR3 protein. The table records 100,000 to 150,000 distinct CDR3 sequences, approximately 25% of them present only once. This clonotype was counted at least ten times.

The sequence was collected from a human donor with low-grade glioma or glioblastoma, undergoing nonglioma brain surgery, or in good health (not recorded which). The chain has TRBV7-2 and TRBJ2-1; TRBD2 is a possible D gene (5 bases). The sample taken for sequencing was glioma tissue, nonneoplastic brain tissue, or PBMCs (not recorded which). The CDR3, as DNA: TGTGCCAGCAGCTTAATGAGGGACAATGAGCAGTTCTTC. This sequence encodes CASSLMRDNEQFF. Complete variable domain (other parts from reference TRBV7-2 and TRBJ2-1): GAGVSQSPSNKVTEKGKDVELRCDPISGHTALYWYRQSLGQGLEFLIYFQGNSAPDKSGLPSDRFSAERTGGSVSTLTIQRTQQEDSAVYLCASSLMRDNEQFFGPGTRLTVL.